Listed below are T cell receptor beta chains from one sample, sequenced in a study of blood T cell repertoires in COVID-19. The table came from immunoSEQ multiplex PCR; TCRdb's copy has only in-frame clones and leaves some out. The sample lists roughly 100,000 clones; around four fifths were seen once. Source material: peripheral blood. Receptor source: a woman aged 65 to 85 with acute or convalescent COVID-19. Each CDR3 is given with its conserved first and last residue. D genes are given only for firm matches. Size values are once, few and many counts, or a class for expanded clones, and some rows have none.

cdr3_aa	cdr3_nt	v_call	j_call	d_call	clone_size
CSVEDSGGGPIHEQYF	TGCAGCGTTGAGGATTCTGGCGGGGGGCCGATCCACGAGCAGTACTTC	TRBV29-1	TRBJ2-7	TRBD2	many
CAWRGDRWVTEAFF	TGTGCCTGGAGGGGGGACAGGTGGGTCACTGAAGCTTTCTTT	TRBV30	TRBJ1-1	TRBD1	-
CAISGVTGPDTQYF	TGTGCCATCAGTGGCGTGACAGGCCCGGATACGCAGTATTTT	TRBV10-3	TRBJ2-3	-	-
CASSTRDTSIYNSPLHF	TGTGCCAGTAGTACCAGGGACACCTCAATTTATAATTCACCCCTCCACTTT	TRBV19	TRBJ1-6	-	-
CASSTSGQSYEQYF	TGTGCCAGCAGTACGAGCGGACAGTCCTACGAGCAGTACTTC	TRBV6-5	TRBJ2-7	-	-
CASSPQGRGDSNQPQHF	TGTGCCAGTAGTCCACAGGGGAGAGGGGATAGCAATCAGCCCCAGCATTTT	TRBV19	TRBJ1-5	TRBD1	-
CASSLVSVLTQYF	TGTGCCAGCAGCTTAGTTAGTGTTTTGACCCAGTACTTC	TRBV7-9	TRBJ2-5	-	-
CASSAEGNQPQHF	TGTGCCAGCAGCGCAGAGGGCAATCAGCCCCAGCATTTT	TRBV2	TRBJ1-5	-	few
CASSPHGTGNYGYTF	TGTGCCAGCAGCCCCCACGGGACAGGGAACTATGGCTACACCTTC	TRBV6-5	TRBJ1-2	TRBD1	-
CASSYQTGGESYGYTF	TGTGCCAGCAGTTATCAGACAGGGGGCGAGTCCTATGGCTACACCTTC	TRBV6-6	TRBJ1-2	TRBD1	-
CASRGQGTTTGELFF	TGTGCCAGCAGGGGACAGGGGACGACCACCGGGGAGCTGTTTTTT	TRBV6-5	TRBJ2-2	TRBD1	-
CAISDPTRGTTNEKLFF	TGTGCCATCAGTGACCCTACGAGGGGGACAACTAATGAAAAACTGTTTTTT	TRBV10-3	TRBJ1-4	-	-
CASSPSGGAGNEQFF	TGTGCCAGCAGCCCTAGCGGGGGGGCAGGCAATGAGCAGTTCTTC	TRBV14	TRBJ2-1	TRBD2	-
CATSRGQRAFF	TGTGCCACCAGCAGAGGGCAACGAGCTTTCTTT	TRBV15	TRBJ1-1	-	-
CASSPQGASGETQYF	TGTGCCAGCAGTCCACAGGGGGCCTCCGGGGAGACCCAGTACTTC	TRBV27	TRBJ2-5	TRBD1	few
CASSQEGQGAGFNYGYTF	TGCGCCAGCAGCCAAGAGGGACAGGGGGCAGGGTTTAACTATGGCTACACCTTC	TRBV4-3	TRBJ1-2	TRBD1	few
CASSRGGGAQETQYF	TGCGCCAGCAGCCGCGGGGGGGGTGCCCAAGAGACCCAGTACTTC	TRBV5-1	TRBJ2-5	TRBD2	-
CSASSASGTVDTQYF	TGCAGTGCTAGTTCGGCTAGCGGAACGGTAGATACGCAGTATTTT	TRBV20-1	TRBJ2-3	TRBD2	-
CASSQVGGLGEQFF	TGTGCCAGCAGCCAAGTGGGGGGGCTAGGTGAGCAGTTCTTC	TRBV3-1/TRBV3-2	TRBJ2-1	-	-
CASRDRGGNTGELFF	TGTGCCAGCCGGGACAGGGGCGGGAACACCGGGGAGCTGTTTTTT	TRBV7-9	TRBJ2-2	TRBD1	-
CASSEMTGFQPQHF	TGTGCCAGCAGTGAAATGACAGGGTTTCAGCCCCAGCATTTT	TRBV27	TRBJ1-5	TRBD1	few
CSVQGRSNTEAFF	TGCAGCGTTCAGGGCCGTTCGAACACTGAAGCTTTCTTT	TRBV29-1	TRBJ1-1	-	-
CASSSGGKGNEQFF	TGTGCCAGCAGTTCGGGGGGAAAGGGCAATGAGCAGTTCTTC	TRBV6-5	TRBJ2-1	TRBD2	-
CASSEFQGLNSPLHF	TGTGCCAGCAGTGAATTTCAGGGGCTGAATTCACCCCTCCACTTT	TRBV25-1	TRBJ1-6	-	-
CASTQGWRQPQHF	TGTGCCAGTACGCAGGGGTGGCGTCAGCCCCAGCATTTT	TRBV19	TRBJ1-5	-	-
CASSPGRLAGRGTQYF	TGTGCCAGCAGCCCGGGCCGGTTAGCGGGGAGAGGGACCCAGTACTTC	TRBV5-4	TRBJ2-5	TRBD2	-
CASSIGGGRTDTQYF	TGTGCCAGTAGTATCGGCGGGGGGAGAACAGATACGCAGTATTTT	TRBV19	TRBJ2-3	TRBD2	-
CASSSTGTGQGRYEAFF	TGTGCCAGCAGCTCGACCGGGACAGGCCAGGGGAGGTATGAAGCTTTCTTT	TRBV28	TRBJ1-1	TRBD1	-
CASSLLRGEKLFF	TGTGCCAGCAGCTTACTTCGAGGGGAAAAACTGTTTTTT	TRBV7-2	TRBJ1-4	-	-
CASSLVSGGSSTDTQYF	TGCGCCAGCAGCTTGGTTAGCGGGGGATCTAGCACAGATACGCAGTATTTT	TRBV5-1	TRBJ2-3	TRBD2	-
CAISIGTGGWNTEAFF	TGTGCCATCAGCATCGGGACAGGGGGCTGGAACACTGAAGCTTTCTTT	TRBV10-3	TRBJ1-1	TRBD1	-
CASSLAPGGGGYTF	TGTGCCAGCAGCTTAGCTCCAGGGGGTGGAGGCTACACCTTC	TRBV11-2	TRBJ1-2	TRBD1	-
CASSEDRGGNSPLHF	TGTGCCAGCAGTGAAGACAGGGGAGGAAATTCACCCCTCCACTTT	TRBV2	TRBJ1-6	TRBD1	-
CASSFSGTERVYGYTF	TGTGCCAGCAGTTTTTCCGGGACAGAAAGGGTCTATGGCTACACCTTC	TRBV6-5	TRBJ1-2	TRBD1	-
CSASLNGNTGELFF	TGCAGTGCTAGTCTTAACGGGAACACCGGGGAGCTGTTTTTT	TRBV20-1	TRBJ2-2	-	-
CASSLVRGPYYGYTF	TGTGCCAGCAGCTTAGTAAGGGGGCCCTATTATGGCTACACCTTC	TRBV7-6	TRBJ1-2	TRBD1	-
CASSYAKGNQPQHF	TGTGCCAGCAGTTACGCTAAGGGGAATCAGCCCCAGCATTTT	TRBV6-5	TRBJ1-5	-	-
CASSRLNQPQHF	TGTGCCAGCAGCCGACTGAATCAGCCCCAGCATTTT	TRBV7-9	TRBJ1-5	-	few
CAGLNPGYTF	TGTGCCGGCCTTAATCCCGGCTACACCTTC	TRBV30	TRBJ1-2	-	-
CASRESQETQYF	TGTGCCAGCAGGGAGTCTCAAGAGACCCAGTACTTC	TRBV6-5	TRBJ2-5	-	-
CSVERSRGGVGTEAFF	TGCAGCGTTGAAAGAAGTCGGGGAGGGGTTGGCACTGAAGCTTTCTTT	TRBV29-1	TRBJ1-1	-	-
CASSPWTGDQETQYF	TGTGCCAGCAGCCCCTGGACAGGGGACCAAGAGACCCAGTACTTC	TRBV7-2	TRBJ2-5	TRBD1	-
CASSLGGVFTEAFF	TGTGCCAGCAGCTTGGGGGGAGTATTTACTGAAGCTTTCTTT	TRBV11-2	TRBJ1-1	-	-
CASRQVLNTEAFF	TGTGCCAGCAGACAGGTTCTGAACACTGAAGCTTTCTTT	TRBV27	TRBJ1-1	-	-
CASSHRLAGRRETQYF	TGTGCCAGCAGCCACCGACTAGCGGGGCGCCGAGAGACCCAGTACTTC	TRBV3-1/TRBV3-2	TRBJ2-5	TRBD2	once
CASREVGINQPQHF	TGTGCCAGCAGGGAGGTGGGGATCAATCAGCCCCAGCATTTT	TRBV6-5	TRBJ1-5	-	once
CASSLYVGSTDTQYF	TGTGCCAGCAGTTTATATGTCGGTAGCACAGATACGCAGTATTTT	TRBV28	TRBJ2-3	-	-
CASSRSLHYEQYF	TGTGCCAGTAGCCGGTCGCTGCACTACGAGCAGTACTTC	TRBV19	TRBJ2-7	-	-
CASSHGTGNQPQHF	TGTGCCAGCAGCCACGGGACAGGCAATCAGCCCCAGCATTTT	TRBV3-1/TRBV3-2	TRBJ1-5	TRBD1	few
CATSNRENTGELFF	TGTGCCACCTCCAACAGGGAGAACACCGGGGAGCTGTTTTTT	TRBV24-1	TRBJ2-2	-	-